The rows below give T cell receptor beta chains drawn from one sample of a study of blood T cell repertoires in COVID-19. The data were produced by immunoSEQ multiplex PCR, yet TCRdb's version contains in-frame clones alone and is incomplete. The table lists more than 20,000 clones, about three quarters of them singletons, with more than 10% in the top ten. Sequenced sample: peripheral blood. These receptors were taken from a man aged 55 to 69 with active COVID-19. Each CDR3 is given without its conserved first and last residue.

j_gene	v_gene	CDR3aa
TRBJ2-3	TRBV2	ASSEGTSGGGDTQY
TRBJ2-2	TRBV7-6	ASSLVAGRPGELF
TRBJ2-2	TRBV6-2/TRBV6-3	ASRPFSGVDTGELF
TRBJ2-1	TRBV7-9	ASSLMSGDNEQF
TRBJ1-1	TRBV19	ASRAGGRGTEAF
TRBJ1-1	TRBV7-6	ASSLEPDSVNEAF
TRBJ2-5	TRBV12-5	ASGPGVGSGGETQY
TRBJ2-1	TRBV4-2	ASSQEQGDEQF
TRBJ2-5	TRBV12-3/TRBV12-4	ASSSGGQETQY
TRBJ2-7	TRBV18	ASSPPGQAREQY
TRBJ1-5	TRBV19	ASSLDRGREPQH
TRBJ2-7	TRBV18	ASSPYRGPSYEQY
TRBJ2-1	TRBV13	ASSSAGGGNNEQF
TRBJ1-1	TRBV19	ASTIGQGFTEAF
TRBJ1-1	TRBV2	ASTRTVSNTEAF
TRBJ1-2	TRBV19	ASVPTKQGFLDYGYT
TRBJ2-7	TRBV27	ASKLSGQSSYEQY
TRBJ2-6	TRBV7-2	ASSPRGGSGANVLT
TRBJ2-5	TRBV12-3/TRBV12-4	ASSSGLETQY
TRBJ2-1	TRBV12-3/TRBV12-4	ASTPRLIHEQF
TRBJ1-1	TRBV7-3	ASRRTNSRWDTEAF
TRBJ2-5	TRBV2	ASSEGSRETQY